This T cell receptor (beta chain) was documented in a study of cytomegalovirus exposure and HLA in healthy donors. Findings and limits, study-wide: Being productive about 87% or about 30% of the time was typical of most TCR beta V segments in an earlier analysis. TCR beta chains numbering some 160 were designated cytomegalovirus-associated. Later on, an analysis tied 15,000 to 20,000 TCR beta sequences to HLA alleles at 0.05 false discovery rate.

CDR1 and CDR2 from the germline V gene are MDHEN and SYDVKM. The CDR3 consists of 16 residues. Trimming stripped 3 bases from V and 0 bases from J, with 12 bases between. Comment on this clone: Antigen unknown.

13 Jbeta primers and 60 Vbeta primers were used for the PCR. Sequenced by immunoSEQ multiplex PCR; TCRdb stores in-frame clones only, minus some. The table records about 89,000 clones, 85% of them present only once. Input material: PBMCs. This sequence joins TRBV28 and TRBJ2-1; D possibly corresponds to TRBD2 (6 bases). This clonotype was sampled from a man aged 40-49 years in good health and CMV-seropositive. The CDR3 protein is CASSFPRGTSYNEQFF. CDR3 bases: TGTGCCAGCAGTTTTCCCCGCGGGACCTCCTACAATGAGCAGTTCTTC.